This passage covers 17 T cell receptor beta chains from one sample sequenced in a study. TCRdb reprocessed the 5' RACE reads via MiXCR and lists one record per CDR3 protein. Of about 60,000 distinct CDR3 sequences in the sample, under 35% were seen once. The sequenced sample was tumor-infiltrating naive CD4+ T cells sorted from the breast tumor. Specified subset: naive CD4+ T cells, CD4+CD45RA+CD25-. These receptors were collected from a female donor with breast cancer.

The sample holds a few counts of this clonotype. The chain couples TRBV4-1 to TRBJ2-4; D remains ambiguous. CDR3 length equals 14 residues. Germline assignment: CDR1 MGHRA and CDR2 YSYEKL. V was cut by 5 bases and J by 0 bases, with 8 bases left in between. The CDR3 loop reads CASSVGLAKNIQYF. The CDR3 DNA is TGCGCCAGCAGCGTCGGTTTAGCCAAAAACATTCAGTACTTC.

The chain couples TRBV5-1 to TRBJ2-5; 9 nucleotides match TRBD1. V was clipped by 4 bases and J by 2 bases; unmatched bases: 6. This CDR3 spans 15 amino acids. Germline V gene data show CDR1 as SGHRS and CDR2 as YFSETQ. The CDR3, as DNA: TGCGCCAGCAGCGGGGTGACAGGGGGACAAGAGACCCAGTACTTC. It translates to CASSGVTGGQETQYF.

Comment on this clonotype: Its ends do not fully match the called genes, so a read error is possible. CDR3 in amino acids: CASIWTGGANVPTF. The CDR3 nucleotides are TGTGCCAGCATTTGGACAGGTGGGGCCAACGTCCCGACTTTC. J is TRBJ2-6 and V is TRBV6-6; 7 nucleotides align to TRBD1. Germline-derived CDR1 and CDR2 are MNHNY and SVGAGI (reference sequence). This CDR3 contains 14 residues.

This clonotype appeared a few times. The rearrangement links TRBV20-1 to TRBJ2-3; TRBD1 is a possible D gene (5 bases). Germline V gene lookup returns CDR1 DFQATT and CDR2 SNEGSKA (reference sequence). The CDR3 consists of 11 residues. With 3 bases removed from V and 6 bases from J, the gap between germline ends came to 7 bases. CDR3 loop: CSASSGDTQYF. The CDR3, as DNA: TGCAGTGCTAGTTCAGGGGATACGCAGTATTTT.

This clonotype was counted between two and nine times. The genes are TRBV7-9 and TRBJ2-7; D not resolved. CDR1 and CDR2 from the germline V gene are SEHNR and FQNEAQ (reference sequence). Trimming stripped 5 bases from V and 5 bases from J, with 7 bases between. CDR3 size: 11 residues. The CDR3 protein is CASSLSNEQYF. The CDR3 DNA reads as TGTGCCAGCAGCCTCTCTAACGAGCAGTACTTC.

This clonotype has a handful of counts. V and J are TRBV5-6 and TRBJ1-5; TRBD1 agrees at 7 bases. CDR1 is SGHDT, CDR2 YYEEEE, per germline. CDR3 size: 14 residues. J lost 4 bases, V lost 2 bases, and 3 bases had no gene match. The CDR3 sequence is CASSFYRGNQPQHF. The DNA for the CDR3 is TGTGCCAGCAGCTTTTACAGGGGTAATCAGCCCCAGCATTTT.

The chain uses TRBV7-3 and TRBJ2-3, with 14 bases that match TRBD2. Looked up from germline, CDR1 is SGHTA and CDR2 is FQGTGA. Losses at the gene ends were 4 bases for V and 5 bases for J; bases not matched to a gene: 8. The CDR3 totals 17 residues. This CDR3 is CASSSQGLAGVKDTQYF. CDR3 DNA: TGTGCCAGCAGCTCCCAGGGACTAGCGGGAGTAAAAGATACGCAGTATTTT. Based on the CDR3 plus reference TRBV7-3 and TRBJ2-3, the full variable domain is GAGVSQTPSNKVTEKGKYVELRCDPISGHTALYWYRQSLGQGPEFLIYFQGTGAADDSGLPNDRFFAVRPEGSVSTLKIQRTERGDSAVYLCASSSQGLAGVKDTQYFGPGTRLTVL.

The chain couples TRBV6-6 to TRBJ2-7; the match to TRBD2 covers 7 bases. CDR1 is MNHNY and CDR2 is SVGAGI in the germline V gene (reference sequence). The CDR3 is made up of 14 amino acids. The V and J ends lost 5 bases and 3 bases, in that order; junction bases with no gene match: 7. This CDR3 reads CASSPLGGSYEQYF. In nucleotides, the CDR3 is TGTGCCAGCAGTCCCCTCGGCGGGAGCTACGAGCAGTACTTC.

This clonotype appeared many times. V is TRBV7-8 and J is TRBJ2-5; perhaps TRBD2 as D (6 bases). The CDR3 has 14 residues. Germline lookup yields CDR1 SGHVS and CDR2 FQNEAQ. V lost 5 bases to trimming and J lost 1 base, with 11 bases between them. The CDR3 sequence is CASSRGDSQETQYF. CDR3 DNA: TGTGCCAGCAGCCGTGGGGACTCCCAAGAGACCCAGTACTTC. The complete variable domain, with remaining parts taken from reference TRBV7-8 and TRBJ2-5, reads GAGVSQSPRYKVAKRGQDVALRCDPISGHVSLFWYQQALGQGPEFLTYFQNEAQLDKSGLPSDRFFAERPEGSVSTLKIQRTQQEDSAVYLCASSRGDSQETQYFGPGTRLLVL.

The chain recombines TRBV7-9 with TRBJ1-2; D is undetermined. This CDR3 has 13 residues. Deletions cut 6 bases from V and 4 bases from J, with 12 bases between. The germline gives CDR1 SEHNR, CDR2 FQNEAQ (reference sequence). The CDR3 DNA reads as TGTGCCAGCAGTAAAACAAGTATCTATGGCTACACCTTC. Protein product: CASSKTSIYGYTF.

With respect to this clonotype: This may arise from a read error, as a much more abundant clone is one base away. Lacking the conserved final phenylalanine or tryptophan, this CDR3 likely reflects a read error. V gene TRBV7-2 combines with J gene TRBJ2-7, with 8 bases that match TRBD1. CDR1 and CDR2 from the germline V gene are SGHTA and FQGNSA. V lost 4 bases to trimming and J lost 7 bases; unmatched junction nucleotides: 12. CDR3 length: 15 amino acids. The CDR3 DNA reads as TGTGCCAGCAGCTCCGGACAGGGCCCCCTCAGAGAGCAGTACTCC. It is translated as CASSSGQGPLREQYS.

This clonotype appeared a few times. The gene calls are TRBV5-1 and TRBJ2-5, with 12 bases lining up with TRBD2. In germline, CDR1 is SGHRS, CDR2 YFSETQ. The CDR3 is 16 amino acids. J was trimmed by 4 bases and V by 4 bases; bases with no gene match: 8. CDR3 region: CASSGRLAGVTETQYF. CDR3 nucleotides: TGCGCCAGCAGCGGGCGACTAGCGGGAGTAACAGAGACCCAGTACTTC.

This clonotype has a handful of counts. The chain carries TRBV12-3 or TRBV12-4 and TRBJ2-7; TRBD2 agrees at 8 bases. Trimming at V came to 10 bases and at J to 6 bases, leaving 8 bases not matched to a gene. The CDR3 extends over 12 amino acids. The CDR3, as DNA: TGTGCCACAGGACAGCGGGAGCTCGAGCAGTACTTC. This translates into CATGQRELEQYF.

This clonotype was seen more than once but under ten times. The V and J genes are TRBV9 and TRBJ2-5, with D hard to call. The CDR3 loop spans 13 amino acids. The germline CDR1 and CDR2 sequences are SGDLS and YYNGEE. The ends were cut back, 7 bases at V and 2 bases at J, with 12 bases in the middle. CDR3: CASANDLQETQYF. For the CDR3, the DNA is TGTGCCAGCGCGAATGACCTACAAGAGACCCAGTACTTC.

This clonotype was counted between two and nine times. The chain recombines TRBV10-2 with TRBJ1-1; weak D call: TRBD1 (6 bases). CDR3 length: 14 residues. Trimming took 2 bases from V and 2 from J, leaving 9 bases between them. Germline V gives CDR1 WSHSY, CDR2 SAAADI. CDR3: CASSEKGGNTEAFF. CDR3 nucleotides: TGCGCCAGCAGTGAGAAGGGGGGTAACACTGAAGCTTTCTTT.

In the case of this clonotype: The conserved closing phenylalanine or tryptophan is absent in this CDR3, likely reflecting a read error. This chain uses TRBV7-3 with TRBJ2-7; 7 nucleotides align to TRBD1. The CDR3 runs to 13 residues. Germline CDR1 SGHTA, CDR2 FQGTGA. The junction had 6 bases not matched to a gene; V was cut back by 5 bases and J by 5 bases. CDR3 sequence reads: CASSLNRGHEQYL. For the CDR3, the DNA is TGTGCCAGCAGCCTAAACAGGGGTCACGAGCAGTACCTC.

This clonotype was recorded a few times. The V call is TRBV5-1, the J call TRBJ2-1; D possibly corresponds to TRBD1 (6 bases). Trimming left V 4 bases short and J 4 bases short, with 12 bases between. Germline V lookup: CDR1 SGHRS, CDR2 YFSETQ. The CDR3 runs to 14 residues. Written as DNA, the CDR3 is TGCGCCAGCAGCACGGGCGGACAGTACAATGAGCAGTTCTTC. It encodes CASSTGGQYNEQFF. The entire variable domain, with the rest obtained from reference TRBV5-1 and TRBJ2-1, is as follows: KAGVTQTPRYLIKTRGQQVTLSCSPISGHRSVSWYQQTPGQGLQFLFEYFSETQRNKGNFPGRFSGRQFSNSRSEMNVSTLELGDSALYLCASSTGGQYNEQFFGPGTRLTVL.